The 27 T cell receptor beta chains below were found in one sample sequenced in a study of blood T cell repertoires in COVID-19. This table comes from immunoSEQ multiplex PCR, and its TCRdb copy is limited to in-frame clones, with some not included. The profile covers almost 500,000 clones, with roughly nine tenths appearing a single time and around 7.9% taken by the ten largest. The sample was PBMCs or T cells enriched from blood (not recorded which). The source is a woman between 55 and 75 years old who had recovered from COVID-19.

The chain is built from TRBV14 and TRBJ1-1, with D possibly being TRBD1 (5 bases). V shed 0 bases and J shed 4 bases, with 12 bases lying between them. Germline V gene lookup returns CDR1 SGHDN and CDR2 FVKESK. This CDR3 region has 15 residues. The CDR3 nucleotides are TGTGCCAGCAGCCAAGAGGGGGGGGGTTCCACTGAAGCTTTCTTT. This sequence encodes CASSQEGGGSTEAFF.

The chain uses TRBV9 and TRBJ2-2; 7 bases map to TRBD1. The germline gives CDR1 SGDLS, CDR2 YYNGEE. Germline trimming cut 3 bases from V and 8 bases from J; bases unmatched to any gene: 13. The CDR3 is 16 amino acids. The CDR3 loop is CASSDRSTTGSGELFF. CDR3 bases: TGTGCCAGCAGCGACCGATCCACGACAGGGTCGGGGGAGCTGTTTTTT.

Comment on this clone: This same CDR3 is encoded by further DNA sequences in the sample. The rearrangement links TRBV3-1 (or the pseudogene TRBV3-2) to TRBJ1-1; the D gene is possibly TRBD1 (5 bases). Germline V gives CDR1 LGHDT, CDR2 YNNKEL (reference sequence). V gave up 1 base and J gave up 5 bases, with 11 bases separating them. CDR3 size: 14 residues. The CDR3 reads CASSQAGGGTEAFF. In nucleotides, the CDR3 is TGTGCCAGCAGCCAAGCCGGGGGAGGGACTGAAGCTTTCTTT.

The J gene is TRBJ2-7, the V gene TRBV7-8; a weak D match, TRBD2 (6 bases). The germline V gene encodes CDR1 SGHVS and CDR2 FQNEAQ. The V end lost 2 bases, the J end lost 2 bases, and 13 bases lay between the germline ends. This CDR3 region has 15 residues. CDR3: CASSLSPGGPYEQYV. The CDR3 DNA reads as TGTGCCAGCAGCTTAAGCCCCGGGGGACCCTACGAGCAGTACGTC.

The chain joins TRBV23-1 to TRBJ2-1, with TRBD2 matching over 8 bases. TRBV23-1 counts as an open reading frame of uncertain function. With 5 bases clipped from V and 6 bases from J, the junction kept 9 bases outside the gene matches. CDR3 length equals 15 residues. CDR3 nucleotides: TGCGCCAGCAGTAAGACTAGCGAAAGGCGCAATGAGCAGTTCTTC. Its protein is CASSKTSERRNEQFF.

In this sample, this clone turned up many times. This chain links TRBV7-8 with TRBJ1-2; 10 bases line up with TRBD1. V lost 5 bases to trimming and J lost 7 bases; unmatched junction nucleotides: 22. The V gene's germline CDR1 is SGHVS and CDR2 FQNEAQ. The CDR3 is made up of 19 amino acids. CDR3 loop: CASSELGGTGVRIRGGYTF. The CDR3 region has the DNA TGTGCCAGCAGCGAACTGGGAGGGACAGGGGTCCGGATTAGAGGTGGCTACACCTTC.

The genes are TRBV2 and TRBJ1-1; 7 positions agree with TRBD1. The CDR3 has 14 amino acids. Unmatched junction bases numbered 8, after V lost 8 bases and J lost 2 bases. CDR1 is SNHLY and CDR2 is FYNNEI in the germline V gene. The CDR3 here is CASYLGTENTEAFF. As DNA, the CDR3 is TGTGCCAGCTACCTCGGGACAGAAAACACTGAAGCTTTCTTT.

V gene TRBV5-1 combines with J gene TRBJ2-2; 7 nucleotides align to TRBD2. After removal of 1 base from V and 0 bases from J, the junction contained 15 bases not matched to a gene. The CDR3 totals 20 residues. Germline-derived CDR1 and CDR2 are SGHRS and YFSETQ. The CDR3: CASSLRPLSGAPPNTGELFF. DNA for the CDR3: TGCGCCAGCAGCTTGAGGCCCCTAAGCGGGGCCCCTCCGAACACCGGGGAGCTGTTTTTT. Full variable domain (rest looked up from reference TRBV5-1 and TRBJ2-2): KAGVTQTPRYLIKTRGQQVTLSCSPISGHRSVSWYQQTPGQGLQFLFEYFSETQRNKGNFPGRFSGRQFSNSRSEMNVSTLELGDSALYLCASSLRPLSGAPPNTGELFFGEGSRLTVL.

The CDR3 loop reads CASSEARGGHNDEQFF. CDR3 sequence (DNA): TGTGCCAGCAGTGAAGCGCGGGGGGGCCATAACGATGAGCAGTTCTTC. This chain links TRBV2 with TRBJ2-1; 9 bases are a match to TRBD2. This CDR3 is 16 amino acids long. The germline V gene has CDR1 SNHLY and CDR2 FYNNEI. V dropped 0 bases and J dropped 8; count of bases not matched to a gene: 8.

The chain joins TRBV6-5 to TRBJ2-4; a possible D gene is TRBD1 (5 bases). V was cut by 6 bases and J by 0 bases, with 6 bases left in between. In germline, CDR1 is MNHEY, CDR2 SVGAGI. CDR3 size: 13 residues. The CDR3 bases are TGTGCCAGCAGGGGGCTAGCCAAAAACATTCAGTACTTC. It specifies CASRGLAKNIQYF.

V is TRBV7-9 and J is TRBJ1-2; D is perhaps TRBD1 (5 bases). This CDR3 has 13 residues. Looked up from germline, CDR1 is SEHNR and CDR2 is FQNEAQ (reference sequence). Trimming took off 0 bases at V and 4 bases at J, with 6 bases between the two ends. CDR3 DNA sequence: TGTGCCAGCAGCTTAGCTACAGGCTATGGCTACACCTTC. Translating gives CASSLATGYGYTF.

The chain joins TRBV5-1 to TRBJ1-4; D gene unclear. CDR1 SGHRS and CDR2 YFSETQ come from the germline V gene. The CDR3 covers 14 residues. The V end lost 5 bases, the J end lost 7 bases, and 15 bases lay between the germline ends. The CDR3 coding sequence is TGCGCCAGCAGGAAAGACTTGGTGGTTGAAAAACTGTTTTTT. Translated: CASRKDLVVEKLFF.

The chain couples TRBV7-6 to TRBJ1-4; D is perhaps TRBD1 (6 bases). Trimming took off 4 bases at V and 1 base at J, with 22 bases between the two ends. Germline-derived CDR1 and CDR2 are SGHVS and FNYEAQ. CDR3 size: 19 residues. CDR3 loop: CASSSILGGGDVTNEKLFF. CDR3 nucleotides: TGTGCCAGCAGCTCCATCTTAGGGGGGGGCGACGTAACTAATGAAAAACTGTTTTTT.

The rearrangement uses TRBV2 and TRBJ2-3; D is unclear. The CDR3 is 14 amino acids. Germline lookup yields CDR1 SNHLY and CDR2 FYNNEI. The V and J ends lost 6 bases and 4 bases respectively, with 14 bases between them. The CDR3 coding sequence is TGTGCCAGCAGCCTCGGGTATAGCCCAGATACGCAGTATTTT. Protein sequence: CASSLGYSPDTQYF. Together with reference TRBV2 and TRBJ2-3, the CDR3 gives the full variable domain: EPEVTQTPSHQVTQMGQEVILRCVPISNHLYFYWYRQILGQKVEFLVSFYNNEISEKSEIFDDQFSVERPDGSNFTLKIRSTKLEDSAMYFCASSLGYSPDTQYFGPGTRLTVL.

This chain links TRBV5-5 with TRBJ1-6; tentatively, D is TRBD1 (5 bases). This CDR3 has 14 residues. The ends were cut back, 3 bases at V and 9 bases at J, with 13 bases in the middle. Germline V gives CDR1 SGHKS, CDR2 YYEKEE (reference sequence). The CDR3 loop reads CASSSTGPGSPLHF. The CDR3 nucleotides read TGTGCCAGCAGCTCCACAGGACCAGGTTCACCCCTCCACTTT.

This CDR3 is CATSDLRKGTDTQYF. Written as DNA, the CDR3 is TGTGCCACCAGTGATTTACGGAAGGGGACAGATACGCAGTATTTT. The J gene is TRBJ2-3, the V gene TRBV24-1, with a possible D match to TRBD1 (5 bases). CDR3 length: 15 residues. The V and J ends lost 1 base and 3 bases respectively, with 10 bases between them. The V gene's germline CDR1 is KGHDR and CDR2 SFDVKD.

V gene TRBV4-1 combines with J gene TRBJ1-1, with D possibly TRBD1 on 5 matching bases. Trimming took off 0 bases at V and 4 bases at J, with 15 bases between the two ends. There are 16 residues in the CDR3. Germline CDR1 MGHRA, CDR2 YSYEKL. In nucleotides, the CDR3 is TGCGCCAGCAGCCAAGATTTGCAGGTCGGGGGCACTGAAGCTTTCTTT. Its protein is CASSQDLQVGGTEAFF.

The chain uses TRBV30 and TRBJ2-2, with a tentative D call TRBD1 (6 bases). The germline gives CDR1 GTSNPN, CDR2 SVGIG (reference sequence). V gave up 3 bases and J gave up 0 bases, with 11 bases separating them. This CDR3 spans 15 amino acids. The CDR3 sequence is CAWRRTGSNTGELFF. The CDR3 region has the DNA TGTGCCTGGAGGCGAACAGGGTCGAACACCGGGGAGCTGTTTTTT.

This clone was picked up one time. The V gene is TRBV10-3, the J gene TRBJ2-3; 10 nucleotides agree with TRBD1. Unmatched junction bases numbered 10, after V lost 7 bases and J lost 3 bases. The V gene's germline CDR1 is ENHRY and CDR2 SYGVKD. The CDR3 contains 16 residues. The chain's CDR3 is CAIKKGQGERTDTQYF. Here the CDR3 DNA reads TGTGCCATCAAGAAAGGACAGGGGGAAAGGACAGATACGCAGTATTTT.

V gene TRBV27 combines with J gene TRBJ2-3; D remains ambiguous. The CDR3 totals 14 residues. The V gene lost 5 bases and the J gene lost 1 base, with 10 bases spanning the gap. Germline CDR1 and CDR2: MNHEY and SMNVEV (reference sequence). This CDR3 reads CASSPPGRTDTQYF. The CDR3 DNA is TGTGCCAGCAGTCCGCCGGGTCGCACAGATACGCAGTATTTT.

The gene calls are TRBV7-9 and TRBJ1-6, with TRBD1 matching 7 bases. This CDR3 is 14 amino acids long. The trim removed 7 bases at V and 5 bases at J, leaving 5 bases unmatched. The germline V gene has CDR1 SEHNR and CDR2 FQNEAQ (reference sequence). The chain's CDR3 is CASKGAADNSPLHF. The CDR3 DNA sequence: TGTGCCAGCAAGGGGGCGGCAGATAATTCACCCCTCCACTTT.

The chain has TRBV29-1 and TRBJ1-3, with 10 nucleotides matching TRBD1. The J segment lost 2 bases and the V segment lost 6 bases, leaving 1 base of the junction unmatched. Germline CDR1 and CDR2: SQVTM and ANQGSEA. The CDR3 is 13 amino acids. Written as DNA, the CDR3 is TGCAGCGTGGGACAGGGGACTGGAAACACCATATATTTT. Its translation: CSVGQGTGNTIYF.

V and J are TRBV5-4 and TRBJ2-3; a possible D gene is TRBD2 (5 bases). V was clipped by 2 bases and J by 2 bases, with 9 bases between them. Germline V gene sequence: CDR1 SGHNT, CDR2 YYREEE (reference sequence). CDR3 length: 14 residues. CDR3 bases: TGTGCCAGCAGCTTCAGCGGAATCACAGATACGCAGTATTTT. It is translated as CASSFSGITDTQYF.

The chain combines TRBV7-2 with TRBJ2-7; TRBD1 matches 9 bases. Per the germline V gene, CDR1 is SGHTA and CDR2 is FQGNSA. Germline trimming cut 3 bases from V and 2 bases from J; bases unmatched to any gene: 2. The CDR3 totals 14 residues. This CDR3 is CASSLGTGTYEQYF. DNA of the CDR3: TGTGCCAGCAGCTTGGGGACAGGGACCTACGAGCAGTACTTC.

The V and J genes are TRBV7-2 and TRBJ2-7; TRBD1 matches at 7 bases. Trimming took 6 bases from V and 2 from J; bases not matched to a gene: 4. Germline loops: CDR1 SGHTA, CDR2 FQGNSA. The CDR3 is 13 residues long. The CDR3 reads CASSWDSPYEQYF. The CDR3 nucleotides read TGTGCCAGCAGTTGGGACAGCCCCTACGAGCAGTACTTC.

This chain links TRBV20-1 with TRBJ1-2; 8 nucleotides agree with TRBD1. Germline V gives CDR1 DFQATT, CDR2 SNEGSKA (reference sequence). After removal of 6 bases from V and 7 bases from J, the junction contained 4 bases not matched to a gene. This CDR3 spans 11 amino acids. In DNA, the CDR3 is TGCAGTGCCCCAGGGGGCCTTGGCTACACCTTC. Protein: CSAPGGLGYTF.

This chain uses TRBV7-7 with TRBJ2-3; 9 positions agree with TRBD1. Germline V CDR1 and CDR2: SSHAT, FNYEAQ (reference sequence). The CDR3 totals 15 residues. V shed 5 bases, J shed 3 bases, and the junction held 6 bases outside the gene matches. The chain's CDR3 is CASSPGQGGTDTQYF. CDR3 DNA: TGTGCCAGCAGCCCGGGACAGGGAGGTACAGATACGCAGTATTTT.